This T cell receptor beta chain was sequenced in a study of OX40 agonist ivuxolimab in advanced cancers. Overall study: Patients received ivuxolimab, an intravenous treatment, every 2 weeks at 0.01 to 10 mg/kg.

Here immunoSEQ multiplex PCR was the method, and the copy in TCRdb shows in-frame clones only, minus some. In the table there are fewer than 90,000 clones, about 90% of which are singletons. Whole-study findings and limits: More expanded clones were seen, on average, in CD8+ T cells than in CD4+. Clonal expansion from baseline to week 6 occurred in both CD4+ and CD8+ T cells.

Details on this clone: What it binds is unknown.

The investigators sampled blood at baseline, at cycle 4 day 1, and at cycle 7 day 1. Germline-derived CDR1 and CDR2 are SNHLY and FYNNEI. This CDR3 has 16 residues. With 4 bases clipped from V and 6 bases from J, the junction kept 6 bases outside the gene matches. Sample: CD4+ or CD8+ T cells sorted from blood, taken in a trial of the OX40 agonist ivuxolimab. The TCR sequence derives from an adult with an advanced solid tumor such as melanoma, head and neck, liver or kidney cancer. This chain links TRBV2 with TRBJ2-2, with 12 bases fitting TRBD2. CDR3 amino acids: CASSGSSGRVSGELFF. The CDR3 bases are TGTGCCAGCAGTGGGTCTAGCGGGAGGGTGTCCGGGGAGCTGTTTTTT. Together with reference TRBV2 and TRBJ2-2, the CDR3 gives the full variable domain: EPEVTQTPSHQVTQMGQEVILRCVPISNHLYFYWYRQILGQKVEFLVSFYNNEISEKSEIFDDQFSVERPDGSNFTLKIRSTKLEDSAMYFCASSGSSGRVSGELFFGEGSRLTVL.